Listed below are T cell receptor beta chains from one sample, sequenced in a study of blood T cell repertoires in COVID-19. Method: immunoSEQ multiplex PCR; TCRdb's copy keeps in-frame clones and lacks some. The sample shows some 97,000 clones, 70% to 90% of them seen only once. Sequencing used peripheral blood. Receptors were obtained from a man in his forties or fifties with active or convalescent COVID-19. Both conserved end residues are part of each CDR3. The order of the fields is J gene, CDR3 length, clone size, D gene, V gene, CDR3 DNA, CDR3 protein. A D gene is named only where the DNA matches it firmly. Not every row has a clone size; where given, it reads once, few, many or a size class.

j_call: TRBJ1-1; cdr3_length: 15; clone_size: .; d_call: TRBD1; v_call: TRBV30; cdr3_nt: TGTGCCTGGAGTGCCGGGACAGGGGTGAACACTGAAGCTTTCTTT; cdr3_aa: CAWSAGTGVNTEAFF
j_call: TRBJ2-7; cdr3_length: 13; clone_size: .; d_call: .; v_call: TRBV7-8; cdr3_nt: TGTGCCAGCAGCTTCGGACTGACCTACGAGCAGTACTTC; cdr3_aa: CASSFGLTYEQYF
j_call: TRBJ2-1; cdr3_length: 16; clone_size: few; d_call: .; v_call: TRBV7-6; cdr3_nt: TGTGCCAGCAGCTTAGATGGGAGGGGGATTTACAATGAGCAGTTCTTC; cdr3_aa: CASSLDGRGIYNEQFF
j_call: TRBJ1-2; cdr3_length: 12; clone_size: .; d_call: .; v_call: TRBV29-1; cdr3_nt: TGCAGCGTTGCCGAGCAGGACTATGGCTACACCTTC; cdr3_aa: CSVAEQDYGYTF
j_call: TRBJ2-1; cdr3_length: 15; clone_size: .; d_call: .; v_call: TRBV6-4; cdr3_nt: TGTGCCAGCAGTGCGCTATCGGGTGCCTACAATGAGCAGTTCTTC; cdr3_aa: CASSALSGAYNEQFF
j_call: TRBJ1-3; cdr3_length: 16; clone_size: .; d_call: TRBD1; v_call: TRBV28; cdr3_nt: TGTGCCAGCAGTTTAACAGGGGTTCTCAGCGGAAACACCATATATTTT; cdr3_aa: CASSLTGVLSGNTIYF
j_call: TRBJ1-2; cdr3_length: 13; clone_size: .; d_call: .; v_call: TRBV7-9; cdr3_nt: TGTGCCAGCAGCAAAGACACGTACTATGGCTACACCTTC; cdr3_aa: CASSKDTYYGYTF
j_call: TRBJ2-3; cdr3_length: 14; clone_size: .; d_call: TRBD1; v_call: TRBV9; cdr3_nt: TGTGCCAGCAGCGAGCAGGGGGCCGGAGATACGCAGTATTTT; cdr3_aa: CASSEQGAGDTQYF
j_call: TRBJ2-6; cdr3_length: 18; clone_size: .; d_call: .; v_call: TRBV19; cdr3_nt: TGTGCCAGTACTGCTATAGGGACACGGATCTCTGGGGCCAACGTCCTGACTTTC; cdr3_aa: CASTAIGTRISGANVLTF
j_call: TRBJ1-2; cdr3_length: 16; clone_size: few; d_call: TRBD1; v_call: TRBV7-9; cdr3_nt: TGTGCCAGCAGCAGGCAGGACAGGGTACCCATCTATGGCTACACCTTC; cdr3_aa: CASSRQDRVPIYGYTF
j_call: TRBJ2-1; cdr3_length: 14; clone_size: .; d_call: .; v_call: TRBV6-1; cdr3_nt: TGTGCCAGCAGTGAGTGGACAACGAACAATGAGCAGTTCTTC; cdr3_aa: CASSEWTTNNEQFF
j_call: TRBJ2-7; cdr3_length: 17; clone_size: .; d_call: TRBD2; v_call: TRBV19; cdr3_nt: TGTGCCAGCAAAGCTAGCGGGAGCGCACTTAGCTCCTACGAGCAGTACTTC; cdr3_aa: CASKASGSALSSYEQYF
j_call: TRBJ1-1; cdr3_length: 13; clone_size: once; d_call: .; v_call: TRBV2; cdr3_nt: TGTGCCAGCCATGGACAGTGGGAGACTGAAGCTTTCTTT; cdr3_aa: CASHGQWETEAFF
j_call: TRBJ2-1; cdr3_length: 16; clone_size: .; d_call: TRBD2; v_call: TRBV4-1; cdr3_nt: TGCGCCAGCAGCCTTACGACTAGCGGGAGTCACAATGAGCAGTTCTTC; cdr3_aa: CASSLTTSGSHNEQFF
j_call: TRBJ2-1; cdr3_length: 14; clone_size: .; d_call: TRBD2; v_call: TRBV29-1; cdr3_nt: TGCAGCGCTGTGGGACTAGCGGAACACAATGAGCAGTTCTTC; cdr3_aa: CSAVGLAEHNEQFF
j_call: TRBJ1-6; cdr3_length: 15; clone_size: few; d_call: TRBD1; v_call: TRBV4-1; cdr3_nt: TGCGCCAGCAGGAAGGTGGGGGACAGGGATTCACCCCTCCACTTT; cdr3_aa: CASRKVGDRDSPLHF
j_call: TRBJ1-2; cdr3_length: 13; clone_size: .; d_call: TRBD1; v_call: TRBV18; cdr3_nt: TGTGCCAGCTCACCCACGGACAGGCTTGGCTACACCTTC; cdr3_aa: CASSPTDRLGYTF
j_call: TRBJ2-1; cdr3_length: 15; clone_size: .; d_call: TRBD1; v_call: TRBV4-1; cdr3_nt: TGCGCCAGCAGCCGAGGGACAGGGGTATCGGGTGAGCAGTTCTTC; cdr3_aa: CASSRGTGVSGEQFF
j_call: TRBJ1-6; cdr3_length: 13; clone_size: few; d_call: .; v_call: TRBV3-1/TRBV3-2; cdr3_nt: TGTGCCAGCAGCCAAGGAGAGGGCGTCGCCCTCCACTTT; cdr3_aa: CASSQGEGVALHF
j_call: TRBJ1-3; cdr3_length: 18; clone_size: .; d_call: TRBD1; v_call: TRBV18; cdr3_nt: TGTGCCAGCGCCCGACAGGGAAATGTGGCGGGTCCTGGAAACACCATATATTTT; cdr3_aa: CASARQGNVAGPGNTIYF
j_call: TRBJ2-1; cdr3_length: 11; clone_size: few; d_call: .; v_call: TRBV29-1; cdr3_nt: TGCAGCGCAAACTGGGACTCTCGTCGGTTCTTC; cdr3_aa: CSANWDSRRFF
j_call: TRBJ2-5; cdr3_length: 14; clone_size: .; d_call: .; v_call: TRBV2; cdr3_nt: TGTGCCTCAATGAAGGGCAGGGCCCAAGAGACCCAGTACTTC; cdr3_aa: CASMKGRAQETQYF
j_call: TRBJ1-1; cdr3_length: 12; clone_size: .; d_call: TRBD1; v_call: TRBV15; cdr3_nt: TGTGCCACCAGCAGTATACAGGGGAAGGCTTTCTTT; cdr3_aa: CATSSIQGKAFF
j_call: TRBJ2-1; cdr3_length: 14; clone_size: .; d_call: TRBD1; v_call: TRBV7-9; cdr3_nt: TGTGCCAGCAGCCGGGACAGTTCTCACAATGAGCAGTTCTTC; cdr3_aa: CASSRDSSHNEQFF
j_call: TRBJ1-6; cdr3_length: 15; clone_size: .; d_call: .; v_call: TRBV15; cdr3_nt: TGTGCCACCAGCAGAGGGTCCTCGGGGGATTCACCCCTCCACTTT; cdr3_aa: CATSRGSSGDSPLHF
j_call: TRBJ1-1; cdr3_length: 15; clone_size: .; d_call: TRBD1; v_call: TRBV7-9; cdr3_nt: TGTGCCAGCAGCCAGGGACAGGGCGCTCGCACTGAAGCTTTCTTT; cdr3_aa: CASSQGQGARTEAFF
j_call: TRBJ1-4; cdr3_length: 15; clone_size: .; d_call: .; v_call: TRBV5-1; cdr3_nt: TGCGCCAGCAGCTTGGAACAGGGAGCCTCTGAAAAACTGTTTTTT; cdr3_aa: CASSLEQGASEKLFF
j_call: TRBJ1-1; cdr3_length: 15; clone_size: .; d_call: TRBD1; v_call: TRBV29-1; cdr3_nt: TGCAGCGTTAACCCCGGGACAGCCTCGAACACTGAAGCTTTCTTT; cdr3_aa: CSVNPGTASNTEAFF
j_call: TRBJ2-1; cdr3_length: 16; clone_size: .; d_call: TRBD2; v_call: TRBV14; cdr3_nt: TGTGCCAGCAGCCAATTGTTGAGCGGGAGTAGAAATGAGCAGTTCTTC; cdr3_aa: CASSQLLSGSRNEQFF
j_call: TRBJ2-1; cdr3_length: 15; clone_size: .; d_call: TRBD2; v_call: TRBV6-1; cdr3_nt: TGTGCCAGCAGTGAAGGGCTAGCGGTATACAATGAGCAGTTCTTC; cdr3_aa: CASSEGLAVYNEQFF
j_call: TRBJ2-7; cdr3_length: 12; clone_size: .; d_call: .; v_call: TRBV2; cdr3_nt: TGTGCCAGCAGAGGGAGCTCCTACGAGCAGTACTTC; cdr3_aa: CASRGSSYEQYF
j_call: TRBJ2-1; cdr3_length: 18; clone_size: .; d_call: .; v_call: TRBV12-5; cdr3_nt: TGTGCTAGTGGTTTGGTACGTGGGTTCACAGAAGACAACAATGAGCAGTTCTTC; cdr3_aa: CASGLVRGFTEDNNEQFF
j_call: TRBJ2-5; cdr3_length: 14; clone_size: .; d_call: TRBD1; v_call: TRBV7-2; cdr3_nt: TGTGCCAGCAGCAGGGGACAGCCCCAAGAGACCCAGTACTTC; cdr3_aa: CASSRGQPQETQYF
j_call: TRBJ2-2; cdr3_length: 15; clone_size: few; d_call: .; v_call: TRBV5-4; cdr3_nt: TGTGCCAGCAGCTTGCGGACTGCGAACACCGGGGAGCTGTTTTTT; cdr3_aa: CASSLRTANTGELFF
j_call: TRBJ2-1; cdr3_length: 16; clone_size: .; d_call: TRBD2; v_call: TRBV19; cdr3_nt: TGTGCCAGTAGGGGTTCCCTAGCGGGAGTGGCCAATGAGCAGTTCTTC; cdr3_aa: CASRGSLAGVANEQFF
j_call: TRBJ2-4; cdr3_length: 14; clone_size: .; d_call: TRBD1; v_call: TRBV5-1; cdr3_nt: TGCGCCAGCAGCAGGGGACAGGGATTTTACATTCAGTACTTC; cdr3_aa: CASSRGQGFYIQYF
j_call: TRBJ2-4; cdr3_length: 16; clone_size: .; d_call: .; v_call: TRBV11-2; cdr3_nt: TGTGCCAGCAGCTTAGGGCGGGGCCTAGCCAAAAACATTCAGTACTTC; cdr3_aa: CASSLGRGLAKNIQYF
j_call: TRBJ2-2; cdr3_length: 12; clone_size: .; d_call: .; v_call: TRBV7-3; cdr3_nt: TGTGCCAGCAGCTCGGACAGCGGGGAGCTGTTTTTT; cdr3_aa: CASSSDSGELFF
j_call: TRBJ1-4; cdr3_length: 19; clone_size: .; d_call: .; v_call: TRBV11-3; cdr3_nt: TGTGCCAGCAGCTCCTCTAGACACAAATCGGGGGCAACTAATGAAAAACTGTTTTTT; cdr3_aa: CASSSSRHKSGATNEKLFF
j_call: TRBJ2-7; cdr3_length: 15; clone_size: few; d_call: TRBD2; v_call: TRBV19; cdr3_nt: TGTGCCAGTAGTATTACTAGCGGGAGCAAGTACGAGCAGTACTTC; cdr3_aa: CASSITSGSKYEQYF
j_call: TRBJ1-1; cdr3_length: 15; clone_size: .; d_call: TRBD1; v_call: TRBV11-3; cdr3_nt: TGTGCCAGCAGCCCCCCGGGACAGGGAAGGGCTGAAGCTTTCTTT; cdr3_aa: CASSPPGQGRAEAFF
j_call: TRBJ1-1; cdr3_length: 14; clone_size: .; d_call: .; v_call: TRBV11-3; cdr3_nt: TGTGCCAGCAGCTCTTCTCGGAGGAACACTGAAGCTTTCTTT; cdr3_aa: CASSSSRRNTEAFF